Listed below are T cell receptor beta chains from one sample, sequenced in a study of CD8+ T cells in alopecia areata. Some clones are missing from TCRdb's copy, which holds only in-frame ones; the method was immunoSEQ multiplex PCR. The repertoire holds 150,000 to 250,000 clones, with 60% as singletons. The sequences come from CD4+ T cells sorted from blood, collected at week 4, from a patient treated with tofacitinib. Source of these receptors: a human donor with alopecia areata. Each CDR3 is given with its conserved first and last residue. Fields, in order: V gene, D gene, clone size, J gene, CDR3 DNA, CDR3 protein. The D gene is left open where the match is weak. The size field is filled for only some rows; it gives once, few, many or a size class.

>TRBV29-1|NA|few|TRBJ2-7
TGCAGCGTCGCAAGGCGCCAAGCAGGGTCGGGGGAGCAGTACTTC
CSVARRQAGSGEQYF
>TRBV5-1|NA|once|TRBJ1-2
TGCGCCAGCAGCCCCGCCCCAAACTATGGCTACACCTTC
CASSPAPNYGYTF
>TRBV5-4|NA|NA|TRBJ2-2
TGTGCCAGCAGCGAGCAGGGGAACACCGGGGAGCTGTTTTTT
CASSEQGNTGELFF
>TRBV7-9|NA|few|TRBJ2-1
TGTGCCAGCAGCCCAAGCAGCCCGGGCCTTGCCAATGAGCAGTTCTTC
CASSPSSPGLANEQFF
>TRBV13|NA|few|TRBJ2-7
TGTGCCAGCAGCCCCTCCGAGTGGGGGGACCACGAGCAGTACTTC
CASSPSEWGDHEQYF
>TRBV30|TRBD1|NA|TRBJ2-5
TGTGCCTGGAGTGTAGGACAGGGCCAAGAGACCCAGTACTTC
CAWSVGQGQETQYF
>TRBV29-1|TRBD1|NA|TRBJ1-1
TGCAGCGTTGTCGACAGGGTGAACACTGAAGCTTTCTTT
CSVVDRVNTEAFF
>TRBV7-9|TRBD1|NA|TRBJ1-2
TGTGCCAGCAGCCCATTGGTCAGGGGGCCTGCTAACTATGGCTACACCTTC
CASSPLVRGPANYGYTF
>TRBV15|NA|NA|TRBJ2-6
TGTGCCACCAGCAAACGAGGGCCCGGGGCCAACGTCCTGACTTTC
CATSKRGPGANVLTF
>TRBV29-1|TRBD2|NA|TRBJ2-1
TGCAGCGTTGGATTCATAGCGGGGGGATACTACAATGAGCAGTTCTTC
CSVGFIAGGYYNEQFF
>TRBV6-6|NA|few|TRBJ1-1
TGTGCCAGCAGCCAAGAGGGTGACACTGAAGCTTTCTTT
CASSQEGDTEAFF
>TRBV30|NA|NA|TRBJ1-5
TGTGCCTGGGGAGACAGCTACAATCAGCCCCAGCATTTT
CAWGDSYNQPQHF
>TRBV2|NA|few|TRBJ2-7
TGTGCCAGCAGTGACTTTGTGCAGTACTTC
CASSDFVQYF
>TRBV6-5|NA|few|TRBJ2-7
TGTGCCAGCAGTTTTTCGACCCGGGGGGAGCAGTACTTC
CASSFSTRGEQYF
>TRBV7-2|TRBD2|NA|TRBJ2-3
TGTGCCAGCAGCTTGGTTCTAGCGGGGGGGCAGGATACGCAGTATTTT
CASSLVLAGGQDTQYF
>TRBV6-5|NA|NA|TRBJ2-3
TGTGCCAGCAGTTACTCCCTGAAACACTCAGATACGCAGTATTTT
CASSYSLKHSDTQYF
>TRBV7-2|NA|few|TRBJ1-1
TGTGCCAGCAGCTTATATTCGGGAAACACTGAAGCTTTCTTT
CASSLYSGNTEAFF
>TRBV9|NA|NA|TRBJ1-1
TGTGCCAGCAGCGTAGGTGCGGAGCCTTTAGCTTTCTTT
CASSVGAEPLAFF
>TRBV30|TRBD1|NA|TRBJ1-4
TGTGCCTGGAGTACTGACAGGGTGGATGAAAAACTGTTTTTT
CAWSTDRVDEKLFF
>TRBV15|TRBD1|NA|TRBJ2-3
TGTGCCACCAGCAGAGATCCGGACAGGGGGGAGACGACAGATACGCAGTATTTT
CATSRDPDRGETTDTQYF
>TRBV5-1|NA|NA|TRBJ2-7
TGCGCCAGCAGCTTGGCCGAGGGTCAAACCTACGAGCAGTACTTC
CASSLAEGQTYEQYF
>TRBV6-5|NA|NA|TRBJ2-3
TGTGCCAGCAGTCTAAGTGGGGGAGGGCAGTATTTT
CASSLSGGGQYF
>TRBV6-5|TRBD2|NA|TRBJ2-3
TGTGCCAGCAGTTACTCGTTCATCGGGGGGGCAGATACGCAGTATTTT
CASSYSFIGGADTQYF
>TRBV30|TRBD2|NA|TRBJ2-1
TGTGCCTGGAGTGGGCCGGGGGGGCCAAATGAGCAGTTCTTC
CAWSGPGGPNEQFF
>TRBV5-1|TRBD1|NA|TRBJ1-6
TGCGCCAGCAGCCCCTGGGACAGGGGAAGCAATTCACCCCTCCACTTT
CASSPWDRGSNSPLHF
>TRBV19|NA|NA|TRBJ1-1
TGTGCCAGTAGCACAGGGATTGAAGAAGCTTTCTTT
CASSTGIEEAFF
>TRBV30|NA|NA|TRBJ1-5
TGTGCCTGGTCAACAGGGATGGGGCAGCCCCAGCATTTT
CAWSTGMGQPQHF
>TRBV7-2|NA|NA|TRBJ2-4
TGTGCCAGCAGCATGGGGACTTTAGACATTCAGTACTTC
CASSMGTLDIQYF
>TRBV29-1|TRBD1|NA|TRBJ1-2
TGCAGCGTGGACAGGGGGGGGCTCAGGTATGGCTACACCTTC
CSVDRGGLRYGYTF
>TRBV5-1|NA|NA|TRBJ2-5
TGCGCCAGCAGCATTTCACTAGAGCGGGAGACCCAGTACTTC
CASSISLERETQYF
>TRBV29-1|NA|once|TRBJ1-5
TGCAGCGTTAGAGGTGGCCTTTATCAGCCCCAGCATTTT
CSVRGGLYQPQHF
>TRBV2|NA|few|TRBJ2-3
TGTGCCAGCAGTGCAGGGGCTCGCACAGATACGCAGTATTTT
CASSAGARTDTQYF
>TRBV23-1|TRBD1|few|TRBJ1-5
TGCGCCAGCAGTCAACCGCGACAGGGATTGAACAATCAGCCCCAGCATTTT
CASSQPRQGLNNQPQHF
>TRBV30|NA|NA|TRBJ1-1
TGTGCCTGGACCCGAGGACTCCTGAACACTGAAGCTTTCTTT
CAWTRGLLNTEAFF
>TRBV28|NA|NA|TRBJ1-1
TGTGCCAGCAGCCGCCCTTTGGGGGTCCCTGAAGCTTTCTTT
CASSRPLGVPEAFF
>TRBV10-3|NA|NA|TRBJ2-4
TGTGCCATCAGTGAGGGGGGTGGAGGGGCAAACATTCAGTACTTC
CAISEGGGGANIQYF
>TRBV7-2|NA|NA|TRBJ2-7
TGTGCCAGCAGCCCTGGGGGAGCGAGGGGACGCGAGCAGTACTTC
CASSPGGARGREQYF
>TRBV4-2|TRBD2|few|TRBJ2-3
TGTGCCAGCAGCCAGGCCGCGGGAGGGCATTTAGCCTCAGATACGCAGTATTTT
CASSQAAGGHLASDTQYF
>TRBV4-3|NA|once|TRBJ2-2
TGCGCCAGCAGCCAAGATCCCCGGGCCGGGGAGCTGTTTTTT
CASSQDPRAGELFF
>TRBV4-2|TRBD2|NA|TRBJ2-5
TGTGCCAGCAGCCAAGATCCTAGCGGGGGCCAAGAGACCCAGTACTTC
CASSQDPSGGQETQYF
>TRBV6-5|NA|few|TRBJ2-5
TGTGCCAGCAGCAAAGCCGGCTGGGAGACCCAGTACTTC
CASSKAGWETQYF